This T cell receptor beta chain was identified in a study of T cell changes during pregnancy in multiple sclerosis (dated by TCRdb to between 2018 and 2021). For the wider study: The study looked at changes in the T cell repertoire across pregnancy in women with multiple sclerosis.

Comment on this clone: Its cognate antigen has yet to be identified. Per-base quality was not reported, and no clone a single base away is much larger than it.

Trimming removed 4 bases from V and 3 bases from J, leaving 18 bases between the germline ends. The germline V gene yields SGDLS for CDR1 and YYNGEE for CDR2. The CDR3, from cysteine to phenylalanine, totals 16 residues. The only DNA kept is the CDR3, 48 bases in frame from the first base. Preparation of the library involved the immunoSEQ multiplex PCR assay. TCRdb mirrors the immuneACCESS table, restricted to in-frame sequences. Some clones are absent from its copies; in checked studies, under half trace to an unresolved V gene, and the reason for the others is unknown. A total of around 68,000 clones appear in this sample, roughly 91% of them only once. The ten largest clones take up about 2.3% of the sample.

The sequenced sample was peripheral blood, obtained in the third trimester of pregnancy. Recombination joined TRBV9 with TRBJ2-3; no D segment can be confidently identified. The source of this sequence is a female donor in good health, enrolled as a control in a pregnancy study. The CDR3: CASSSPRWIGTDTQYF. DNA sequence: TGTGCCAGCAGCTCGCCGAGGTGGATTGGGACAGATACGCAGTATTTT.